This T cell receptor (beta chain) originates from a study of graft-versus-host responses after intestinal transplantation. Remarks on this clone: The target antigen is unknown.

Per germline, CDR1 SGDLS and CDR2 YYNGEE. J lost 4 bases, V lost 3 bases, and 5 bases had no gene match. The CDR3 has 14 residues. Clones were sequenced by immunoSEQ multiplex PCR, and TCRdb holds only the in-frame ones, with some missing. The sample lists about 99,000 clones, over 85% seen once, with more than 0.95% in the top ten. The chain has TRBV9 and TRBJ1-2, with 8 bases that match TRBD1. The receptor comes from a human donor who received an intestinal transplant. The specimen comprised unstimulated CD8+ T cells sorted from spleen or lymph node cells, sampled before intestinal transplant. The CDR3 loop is CASSGDRGGYGYTF. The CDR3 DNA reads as TGTGCCAGCAGCGGAGACAGGGGAGGCTATGGCTACACCTTC.